What follows are 4 T cell receptor beta chains derived from one specimen sequenced in a study of long-term antiretroviral therapy in people with HIV. A v3.0 immunoSEQ assay was performed at survey level. Here immunoSEQ multiplex PCR was the method, and the copy in TCRdb shows in-frame clones only, minus some. The table lists fewer than 20,000 clones, approximately 90% of them singletons. The sequenced sample was unsorted PBMCs, obtained 4.2 years after starting antiretroviral therapy. The source is a man aged 45 to 65 with HIV.

V is TRBV7-2 and J is TRBJ2-3; D is undetermined. Germline V gene sequence: CDR1 SGHTA, CDR2 FQGNSA. V was trimmed by 5 bases and J by 1 base, leaving 10 bases between them. The CDR3 length is 14 residues. The CDR3 sequence: CASSPLGGTDTQYF. In DNA form, the CDR3 reads TGTGCCAGCAGCCCACTGGGTGGCACAGATACGCAGTATTTT.

This clone was recorded once. The chain combines TRBV27 with TRBJ2-3; a possible D gene is TRBD2 (5 bases). CDR1 MNHEY and CDR2 SMNVEV come from the germline V gene (reference sequence). Trimming removed 6 bases at V and 2 bases at J, with 12 bases between. The CDR3 loop spans 14 amino acids. The CDR3, as DNA: TGTGCCAGCAGGTGGGTCGGACTCACAGATACGCAGTATTTT. Its translation: CASRWVGLTDTQYF.

Here the CDR3 reads CASSQDIGTSTQYF. CDR3 DNA: TGCGCCAGCAGCCAAGATATCGGGACCTCTACGCAGTATTTT. This rearrangement joins TRBV4-3 to TRBJ2-3; the D gene could be TRBD1 or TRBD2 (5 bases each). V lost 0 bases, J lost 8 bases, and 12 bases lay in between. This CDR3 has 14 residues. Germline CDR1 LGHNA, CDR2 YSLEER.

V is TRBV10-3 and J is TRBJ1-6; D perhaps matches TRBD1 (5 bases). V lost 4 bases to trimming and J lost 4 bases, with 8 bases between them. CDR3 length equals 14 residues. Germline CDR1 reads ENHRY; CDR2 reads SYGVKD. In DNA, the CDR3 is TGTGCCATCAGTGGGGGCGGTTATAATTCACCCCTCCACTTT. Its protein is CAISGGGYNSPLHF.